One and the same sample provided the 27 T cell receptor beta chains below, sequenced in a study of identical twins. TCRdb re-called the 5' RACE reads through MiXCR, storing one row per CDR3 protein. This table holds 200,000 to 250,000 distinct CDR3 sequences, about 13% found once. These data were also filed under a second study, of yellow fever vaccine responses in identical twins.

The material sequenced was memory (CD45RO+) T cells sorted from blood. The receptors derive from a woman between 18 and 29 years old in good health.

This clonotype turned up a few times. This rearrangement joins TRBV27 to TRBJ2-1, with 14 bases lining up with TRBD2. Germline-derived CDR1 and CDR2 are MNHEY and SMNVEV (reference sequence). V trimming: 5 bases; J trimming: 11 bases; junction bases outside the gene matches: 8. The CDR3 runs to 15 residues. The CDR3 region has the DNA TGTGCCAGCAGTGTGACGGGACTAGCGGGAGCCAAGCAGTTCTTC. Translated, it gives CASSVTGLAGAKQFF.

Here the CDR3 reads CASRMQEHTGELFF. CDR3 in DNA: TGTGCCAGCAGGATGCAGGAACACACCGGGGAGCTGTTTTTT. The chain joins TRBV11-3 to TRBJ2-2; no firm D call. This CDR3 contains 14 residues. Per germline, CDR1 SGHNT and CDR2 YENEEA. Trimming removed 6 bases at V and 3 bases at J, with 11 bases between.

This clonotype was observed a few times. The chain is built from TRBV10-3 and TRBJ2-3, with D perhaps TRBD1 or TRBD2 (5 bases each). Germline V gene sequence: CDR1 ENHRY, CDR2 SYGVKD. This CDR3 spans 17 amino acids. With 2 bases removed from V and 1 base from J, the gap between germline ends came to 16 bases. CDR3 in DNA: TGTGCCATCAGTGAGGTTTTGGGGAGAGGGGGCACAGATACGCAGTATTTT. This encodes CAISEVLGRGGTDTQYF.

This clonotype was detected a few times. The V and J genes are TRBV2 and TRBJ2-6, with D perhaps TRBD1 (6 bases). The germline gives CDR1 SNHLY, CDR2 FYNNEI. Trimming stripped 1 base from V and 4 bases from J, with 8 bases between. This CDR3 is built from 15 residues. Written as DNA, the CDR3 is TGTGCCAGCAGTGAAGAGGGGACAGGGGCCAACGTCCTGACTTTC. As protein: CASSEEGTGANVLTF.

This clonotype showed up many times. The chain links TRBV20-1 to TRBJ2-1; TRBD2 aligns across 7 bases. Trimming removed 5 bases from V and 4 bases from J; junction bases left unmatched: 11. The CDR3 sequence is 15 residues long. Looked up from germline, CDR1 is DFQATT and CDR2 is SNEGSKA (reference sequence). The CDR3 nucleotides read TGCAGTGCTTATGACGGGGGAGGGACGTACAATGAGCAGTTCTTC. Its protein product is CSAYDGGGTYNEQFF.

The rearrangement uses TRBV5-1 and TRBJ2-1; a possible D gene is TRBD1 (6 bases). V was clipped by 0 bases and J by 3 bases, with 10 bases between them. CDR1 and CDR2 (germline): SGHRS, YFSETQ. The length of the CDR3 is 15 residues. In DNA form, the CDR3 reads TGCGCCAGCAGCTTGGTCAGGGGAGTCTACAATGAGCAGTTCTTC. Its protein product is CASSLVRGVYNEQFF.

In its sample, this clonotype was seen a few times. The gene calls are TRBV5-1 and TRBJ2-2; possibly TRBD1 or TRBD2 for D (5 bases each). Per germline, CDR1 SGHRS and CDR2 YFSETQ. Trimming cost V 5 bases and J 1 base, with 12 bases left between them. The CDR3 consists of 15 residues. The CDR3, as DNA: TGCGCCAGCAGATCCGGGACGGGGAACACCGGGGAGCTGTTTTTT. Protein product: CASRSGTGNTGELFF.

In this sample, this clonotype turned up a few times. One end of the junction is discordant with germline, which a read error may explain. The chain recombines TRBV12-5 with TRBJ2-1; D is unresolved. Per germline, CDR1 LGHNT and CDR2 FRNRAP. The CDR3 has 11 amino acids. The CDR3 spells CASGLDWAETF. CDR3 coding DNA: TGTGCTAGTGGTTTGGATTGGGCAGAGACCTTC.

The chain employs TRBV20-1 and TRBJ1-5; possible D gene TRBD1, 6 bases. The CDR3 extends over 15 amino acids. V dropped 0 bases and J dropped 4 bases, with 13 bases sitting between them. Germline V gives CDR1 DFQATT, CDR2 SNEGSKA (reference sequence). The chain's CDR3 is CSARDPGHENQPQHF. CDR3 sequence (DNA): TGCAGTGCTAGAGATCCGGGACACGAGAATCAGCCCCAGCATTTT.

This clonotype came up many times. V usage is TRBV6-2 or TRBV6-3 and J usage is TRBJ2-3; the D is unclear. CDR3 size: 13 residues. V was clipped by 5 bases and J by 2 bases, with 8 bases between them. From germline, CDR1 is MNHEY and CDR2 SVGEGT. CDR3 nucleotides: TGTGCCAGCAGTCCGACCGCCACAGATACGCAGTATTTT. Protein product: CASSPTATDTQYF.

This rearrangement joins TRBV3-1 to TRBJ2-2, with TRBD1 identical over 7 bases. This CDR3 is 17 amino acids long. Germline CDR1 and CDR2: LGHDT and YNNKEL (reference sequence). J lost 5 bases, V lost 0 bases, and 9 bases had no gene match. The CDR3 DNA is TGTGCCAGCAGCCAAGAGAGGACAGGTATAGGGACCGGGGAGCTGTTTTTT. Its protein product is CASSQERTGIGTGELFF.

The rearrangement joins TRBV29-1 to TRBJ2-1; D is possibly TRBD1 (6 bases). Germline CDR1 SQVTM, CDR2 ANQGSEA. The CDR3 consists of 15 residues. Trimming stripped 4 bases from V and 0 bases from J, with 13 bases between. The CDR3 sequence is CSVAPLQGSYNEQFF. The DNA of the CDR3 is TGCAGCGTTGCCCCTCTACAGGGCTCCTACAATGAGCAGTTCTTC.

The table lists this clonotype with a few counts. The chain joins TRBV20-1 to TRBJ2-1; 11 bases map to TRBD2. This CDR3 spans 19 amino acids. Unmatched junction bases numbered 14, after V lost 0 bases and J lost 4 bases. CDR1 and CDR2 (germline): DFQATT, SNEGSKA (reference sequence). CDR3 loop: CSAREEGGARLAGYNEQFF. The CDR3 DNA sequence: TGCAGTGCTAGAGAGGAGGGAGGGGCCCGACTAGCGGGATACAATGAGCAGTTCTTC.

This sequence joins TRBV12-3 or TRBV12-4 and TRBJ2-7; 8 positions match TRBD1. The CDR3 extends over 15 amino acids. The V gene end was trimmed by 5 bases and the J gene end by 3 bases; junction bases not matched to a gene: 9. This CDR3 is CASSVMGGQVYEQYF. The CDR3 DNA reads TGTGCCAGCAGTGTGATGGGGGGACAGGTCTACGAGCAGTACTTC.

This clonotype was picked up a small number of times. V gene TRBV7-9 combines with J gene TRBJ2-7; the D gene is possibly TRBD2 (5 bases). The V and J ends lost 3 bases and 4 bases respectively, with 10 bases between them. This CDR3 comprises 13 residues. Germline loops: CDR1 SEHNR, CDR2 FQNEAQ (reference sequence). The CDR3, as DNA: TGTGCCAGCAGCTTGTTGCCGGGGTACGAGCAGTACTTC. Translating gives CASSLLPGYEQYF.

A few counts support this clonotype. This sequence joins TRBV3-1 and TRBJ1-6, with D maybe TRBD1 (6 bases). The CDR3 totals 14 residues. The V and J ends lost 3 bases and 7 bases respectively, with 10 bases between them. The germline V gene has CDR1 LGHDT and CDR2 YNNKEL (reference sequence). The CDR3 nucleotides are TGTGCCAGCAGCCAGGGGGCAGCGAATTCACCCCTCCACTTT. Translation gives CASSQGAANSPLHF.

Note on this clonotype: A much larger clone differs by one base, so this may be a read error. Without the conserved terminal phenylalanine or tryptophan, this CDR3 likely stems from a read error. The chain carries TRBV2 and TRBJ2-7; TRBD1 is a possible D gene (5 bases). V dropped 10 bases and J dropped 3 bases, with 13 bases sitting between them. This CDR3 comprises 12 residues. CDR1 is SNHLY and CDR2 is FYNNEI in the germline V gene. The CDR3 DNA sequence: TGTGCCACCAGGACACCCGACTACGAGCAGTACCTC. Amino acid sequence: CATRTPDYEQYL.

The V gene is TRBV2, the J gene TRBJ2-5, with a tentative D call TRBD1 (6 bases). The CDR3 extends over 15 amino acids. Trimming took off 2 bases at V and 5 bases at J, with 15 bases between the two ends. Germline CDR1 and CDR2: SNHLY and FYNNEI. CDR3 DNA sequence: TGTGCCAGCAGTGAAATGGGGGCGGGTCGGGAGACCCAGTACTTC. As protein: CASSEMGAGRETQYF.

The chain couples TRBV29-1 to TRBJ2-3, with 9 bases that match TRBD2. Germline values: CDR1 SQVTM, CDR2 ANQGSEA. The CDR3 is 17 residues long. V gave up 4 bases and J gave up 4 bases; unmatched junction bases: 15. The CDR3 bases are TGCAGCGTTGGGGGAACGGTTCCTAGCGGGATCCCAGATACGCAGTATTTT. This gives the protein CSVGGTVPSGIPDTQYF.

This clonotype appeared a few times. The chain uses TRBV6-5 and TRBJ2-2; 12 bases match TRBD2. CDR3 length equals 16 residues. The V gene's germline CDR1 is MNHEY and CDR2 SVGAGI. The J segment lost 3 bases and the V segment lost 2 bases, leaving 1 base of the junction unmatched. CDR3 nucleotide sequence: TGTGCCAGCAGTTACCGACTAGCGGGGGACACCGGGGAGCTGTTTTTT. It specifies CASSYRLAGDTGELFF.

The gene calls are TRBV20-1 and TRBJ2-2; 13 bases agree with TRBD2. The CDR3 is 16 residues long. Germline V CDR1 and CDR2: DFQATT, SNEGSKA (reference sequence). Losses at the gene ends were 1 base for V and 6 bases for J; bases not matched to a gene: 5. The CDR3 nucleotides read TGCAGTGCTAGAGGGACTAGCGGGAGAAGTCCCGGGGAGCTGTTTTTT. Translation: CSARGTSGRSPGELFF.

In its sample, this clonotype was seen a few times. The chain combines TRBV7-9 with TRBJ2-5; tentatively, D is TRBD1 or TRBD2 (5 bases each). The ends were cut back, 5 bases at V and 4 bases at J, with 17 bases in the middle. Looked up from germline, CDR1 is SEHNR and CDR2 is FQNEAQ (reference sequence). There are 15 residues in the CDR3. The CDR3 coding sequence is TGTGCCAGCAGCCAATCCGGGACCGCGATAGAGACCCAGTACTTC. Its translation: CASSQSGTAIETQYF.

This clonotype was observed a few times. The genes are TRBV25-1 and TRBJ2-1; 7 bases are a match to TRBD2. Germline V gene data show CDR1 as MGHDK and CDR2 as SYGVNS. There are 13 residues in the CDR3. Germline trimming cut 8 bases from V and 5 bases from J; bases unmatched to any gene: 6. The CDR3 here is CASVRGRDNEQFF. CDR3 in DNA: TGTGCCAGCGTAAGAGGGAGGGACAATGAGCAGTTCTTC. The full variable domain, in which reference TRBV25-1 and TRBJ2-1 provide the parts outside the CDR3, is EADIYQTPRYLVIGTGKKITLECSQTMGHDKMYWYQQDPGMELHLIHYSYGVNSTEKGDLSSESTVSRIRTEHFPLTLESARPSHTSQYLCASVRGRDNEQFFGPGTRLTVL.

This chain uses TRBV6-2 or TRBV6-3 with TRBJ1-5, with 11 bases lining up with TRBD1. The CDR3 totals 15 residues. With 6 bases clipped from V and 7 bases from J, the junction kept 8 bases outside the gene matches. Germline assignment: CDR1 MNHEY and CDR2 SVGEGT. The chain's CDR3 is CASRPRTGGSQPQHF. The CDR3, as DNA: TGTGCCAGCAGGCCTCGGACAGGGGGCAGCCAGCCCCAGCATTTT.

This clonotype has more than one count but fewer than ten. This sequence joins TRBV12-3 or TRBV12-4 and TRBJ2-2, with 9 bases matching TRBD1. This CDR3 is 16 amino acids long. Trimming removed 4 bases from V and 2 bases from J; junction bases left unmatched: 5. CDR3 sequence (DNA): TGTGCCAGCAGTTCACAGGGACAGGGCAACACCGGGGAGCTGTTTTTT. It codes for CASSSQGQGNTGELFF.

This clonotype was observed a handful of times. The V gene is TRBV20-1, the J gene TRBJ2-1; 7 nucleotides match TRBD1. The CDR3 has 17 amino acids. The J segment lost 2 bases and the V segment lost 6 bases, leaving 16 bases of the junction unmatched. The germline CDR1 and CDR2 sequences are DFQATT and SNEGSKA (reference sequence). CDR3: CSARTGVGTYTYNEQFF. The CDR3 nucleotides read TGCAGTGCCCGGACAGGCGTTGGGACGTACACCTACAATGAGCAGTTCTTC.

The rearrangement links TRBV6-5 to TRBJ2-5; 7 nucleotides match TRBD1. Germline values: CDR1 MNHEY, CDR2 SVGAGI. The CDR3 is 18 residues long. V gave up 2 bases and J gave up 2 bases; unmatched junction bases: 14. The DNA for the CDR3 is TGTGCCAGCAGTTACCTATTCGGGGACAGAGCCCAACAAGAGACCCAGTACTTC. This translates into CASSYLFGDRAQQETQYF.